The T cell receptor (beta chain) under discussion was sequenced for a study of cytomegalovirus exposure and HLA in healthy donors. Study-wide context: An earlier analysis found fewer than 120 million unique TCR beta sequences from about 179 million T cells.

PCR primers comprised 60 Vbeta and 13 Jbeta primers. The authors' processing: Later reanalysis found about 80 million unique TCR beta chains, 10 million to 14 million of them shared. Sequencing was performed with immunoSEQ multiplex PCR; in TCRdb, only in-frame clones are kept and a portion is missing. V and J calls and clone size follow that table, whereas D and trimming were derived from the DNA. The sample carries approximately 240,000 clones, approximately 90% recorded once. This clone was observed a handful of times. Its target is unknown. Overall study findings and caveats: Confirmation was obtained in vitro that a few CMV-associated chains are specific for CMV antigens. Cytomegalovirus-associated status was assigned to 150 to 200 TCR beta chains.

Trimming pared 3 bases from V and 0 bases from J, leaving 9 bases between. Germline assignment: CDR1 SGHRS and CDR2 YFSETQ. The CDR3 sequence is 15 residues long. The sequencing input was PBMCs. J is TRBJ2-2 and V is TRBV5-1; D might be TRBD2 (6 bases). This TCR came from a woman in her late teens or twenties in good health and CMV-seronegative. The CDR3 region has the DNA TGCGCCAGCAGCTGGGGACTTTCGAACACCGGGGAGCTGTTTTTT. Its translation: CASSWGLSNTGELFF.